This T cell receptor (beta chain) was observed in a study of cytomegalovirus exposure and HLA in healthy donors. Only in-frame clones appear in the TCRdb table, and some are missing; sequencing was by immunoSEQ multiplex PCR. Of 150,000 to 200,000 clones listed, 88% are singletons. V shed 5 bases and J 2 bases; nucleotides not matched to a gene: 15. Germline loops: CDR1 MNHEY, CDR2 SMNVEV (reference sequence). The CDR3 has 18 residues. Study-level results: TCR clusters originating in the first cohort tended to co-occur in the 120 validation repertoires, according to a later analysis. Cytomegalovirus status, reportedly, was diagnosed with high specificity and sensitivity by the classifier. Most TCR sequences were uncommon, yet certain public TCRs appeared in many donors. Specific recognition of CMV antigens was confirmed in vitro for a few chains (all CMV-associated).

A note on this clone: Its antigen is not known.

The TCR sequence derives from a man younger than 35 in good health and CMV-seronegative. Sequenced: PBMCs. The gene calls are TRBV27 and TRBJ2-5; 9 bases are shared with TRBD1. DNA for the CDR3: TGTGCCAGCAGTCCGCCGGGGCCCGGGACAGGGTGGCAAGAGACCCAGTACTTC. It translates to CASSPPGPGTGWQETQYF.